This entry describes one TCR beta chain. Its antigen is undetermined. Specified treatment: about 20 received Ad26.COV2.S at low or high dose, single or two shots; 5 received placebo; per-sample allocation not given. Day 63 after the first vaccine or placebo injection was the time point for sampling. The administered vaccine (an Ad26 vector) expressed Wuhan-strain SARS-CoV-2 spike. The entry originates in a study of Ad26.COV2.S vaccination and SARS-CoV-2 variants. Study findings and constraints: Researchers reported similar non-spike TCR breadth in vaccine and placebo recipients.

The assay was immunoSEQ multiplex PCR, and TCRdb's table has in-frame clones only and misses some. The sample contains a few hundred thousand clones, around 87% of which appear only once. Sequencing used peripheral blood, obtained in a trial of Ad26.COV2.S vaccine versus placebo. This clonotype was sampled from a person between 18 and 65 years old who received the Ad26.COV2.S COVID-19 vaccine or a placebo.

The CDR3 spells CSVEEPGHAQYF. The CDR3 coding sequence is TGCAGCGTTGAAGAGCCGGGCCACGCGCAGTACTTC. The chain recombines TRBV29-1 with TRBJ2-7; D gene unclear. Trimming took 0 bases from V and 9 from J, leaving 12 bases between them. Germline CDR1 SQVTM, CDR2 ANQGSEA. CDR3 length equals 12 residues.